The 21 T cell receptor beta chains below were found in one sample sequenced in a study of cytomegalovirus exposure and HLA in healthy donors. Method: immunoSEQ multiplex PCR; TCRdb's copy keeps in-frame clones and lacks some. The sample records roughly 140,000 clones, approximately 86% being singletons. The material sequenced was PBMCs. These receptors originate from a man younger than 30 in good health and CMV-seropositive.

V gene TRBV5-1 combines with J gene TRBJ2-5; TRBD2 matches 8 bases. J gave up 2 bases and V 0 bases, and 6 bases lay outside the gene matches. The CDR3 has 16 amino acids. In germline, CDR1 is SGHRS, CDR2 YFSETQ. CDR3 sequence: CASSLVASSGQETQYF. CDR3 in DNA: TGCGCCAGCAGCTTGGTCGCTTCTAGCGGGCAAGAGACCCAGTACTTC.

This clone was observed once. The V and J genes are TRBV6-4 and TRBJ2-3; weak D call: TRBD2 (6 bases). Germline values: CDR1 MRHNA, CDR2 SNTAGT. V dropped 6 bases and J dropped 0 bases, with 10 bases sitting between them. The CDR3 is 14 amino acids. In DNA, the CDR3 is TGTGCCAGCAGCAATAGCGGTAGCACAGATACGCAGTATTTT. Protein product: CASSNSGSTDTQYF.

The chain is built from TRBV7-9 and TRBJ1-4, with D perhaps TRBD1 (5 bases). This CDR3 is 12 amino acids long. Trimming removed 0 bases at V and 10 bases at J, with 6 bases between. Germline CDR1 is SEHNR and CDR2 is FQNEAQ (reference sequence). The CDR3 protein is CASSLAGPKLFF. In DNA form, the CDR3 reads TGTGCCAGCAGCTTAGCGGGGCCAAAACTGTTTTTT.

The rearrangement joins TRBV4-1 to TRBJ2-6, with 9 bases identical to TRBD1. J gave up 1 base and V 1 base, and 8 bases lay outside the gene matches. Germline V gene data show CDR1 as MGHRA and CDR2 as YSYEKL. The CDR3 has 19 residues. CDR3 amino acids: CASSQGPGQGRSGANVLTF. The CDR3 DNA reads as TGCGCCAGCAGCCAAGGTCCGGGACAGGGACGATCTGGGGCCAACGTCCTGACTTTC.

The chain combines TRBV2 with TRBJ1-5; D not resolved. Trimming removed 4 bases from V and 2 bases from J, with 9 bases in between. CDR3 size: 14 residues. The germline V gene has CDR1 SNHLY and CDR2 FYNNEI. CDR3 sequence: CASSGVSGNQPQHF. Written as DNA, the CDR3 is TGTGCCAGCAGTGGGGTCAGCGGCAATCAGCCCCAGCATTTT. The variable domain in full, with the rest retrieved from reference TRBV2 and TRBJ1-5, is EPEVTQTPSHQVTQMGQEVILRCVPISNHLYFYWYRQILGQKVEFLVSFYNNEISEKSEIFDDQFSVERPDGSNFTLKIRSTKLEDSAMYFCASSGVSGNQPQHFGDGTRLSIL.

The rearrangement uses TRBV10-3 and TRBJ1-6; 10 positions agree with TRBD1. The CDR3 loop spans 14 amino acids. V gave up 9 bases and J gave up 6 bases; unmatched junction bases: 5. Germline-derived CDR1 and CDR2 are ENHRY and SYGVKD. The CDR3 protein is CAIRQGASNSPLHF. CDR3 DNA: TGTGCCATACGACAGGGGGCAAGTAATTCACCCCTCCACTTT.

The V call is TRBV6-1, the J call TRBJ1-2, with 7 bases fitting TRBD1. V shed 1 base, J shed 5 bases, and the junction held 10 bases outside the gene matches. The CDR3 is 16 amino acids. Germline-derived CDR1 and CDR2 are MNHNS and SASEGT. CDR3 sequence reads: CASSEEVRPRGYGYTF. CDR3 DNA sequence: TGTGCCAGCAGTGAAGAAGTCCGACCCAGGGGGTATGGCTACACCTTC.

The CDR3 sequence: CASSETGGYEQYF. The CDR3 DNA follows: TGTGCCAGCAGTGAAACAGGGGGCTACGAGCAGTACTTC. The chain employs TRBV25-1 and TRBJ2-7; 8 bases line up with TRBD1. The V gene's germline CDR1 is MGHDK and CDR2 SYGVNS. The CDR3 consists of 13 residues. J lost 3 bases, V lost 2 bases, and 0 bases had no gene match.

This chain links TRBV4-2 with TRBJ1-1; D gene unclear. CDR1 and CDR2 from the germline V gene are LGHNA and YNFKEQ. CDR3 length equals 15 residues. The V gene lost 2 bases and the J gene lost 8 bases, with 18 bases spanning the gap. The CDR3 loop is CASSQTASGGKEAFF. Written as DNA, the CDR3 is TGTGCCAGCAGCCAAACCGCCTCCGGAGGGAAGGAAGCTTTCTTT.

The chain has TRBV2 and TRBJ2-2; 7 nucleotides agree with TRBD2. Germline trimming cut 6 bases from V and 5 bases from J; bases unmatched to any gene: 6. In germline, CDR1 is SNHLY, CDR2 FYNNEI. The CDR3 totals 14 residues. Here the CDR3 reads CASSGLVRTGELFF. CDR3 nucleotides: TGTGCCAGCAGCGGACTAGTAAGGACCGGGGAGCTGTTTTTT.

The chain employs TRBV2 and TRBJ1-5, with 9 nucleotides matching TRBD1. This CDR3 spans 13 amino acids. CDR1 and CDR2 from the germline V gene are SNHLY and FYNNEI. After removal of 8 bases from V and 6 bases from J, the junction contained 5 bases not matched to a gene. CDR3 protein: CASDRGGGQPQHF. The DNA for the CDR3 is TGTGCCAGCGACAGGGGGGGTGGTCAGCCCCAGCATTTT.

The gene calls are TRBV27 and TRBJ2-1, with 8 bases that match TRBD2. The CDR3 consists of 15 residues. Germline V gene sequence: CDR1 MNHEY, CDR2 SMNVEV (reference sequence). The V segment lost 4 bases and the J segment 4 bases; nucleotides outside the gene matches: 6. CDR3 nucleotides: TGTGCCAGCAGTTCGGGTAGCGGGGTTTACAATGAGCAGTTCTTC. Protein: CASSSGSGVYNEQFF.

The chain employs TRBV30 and TRBJ2-7, with a possible D match to TRBD1 (5 bases). Germline V gene lookup returns CDR1 GTSNPN and CDR2 SVGIG (reference sequence). This CDR3 contains 13 residues. V dropped 0 bases and J dropped 4 bases, with 10 bases sitting between them. CDR3 nucleotides: TGTGCCTGGAGTGTACAGGCTTCTTACGAGCAGTACTTC. It codes for CAWSVQASYEQYF.

This clone was detected a few times. This sequence joins TRBV5-4 and TRBJ2-7, with 15 bases identical to TRBD2. V dropped 4 bases and J dropped 3; count of bases not matched to a gene: 5. The germline gives CDR1 SGHNT, CDR2 YYREEE (reference sequence). CDR3 length: 16 residues. The CDR3 region is CASSPGTSGRYYEQYF. For the CDR3, the DNA is TGTGCCAGCAGCCCCGGGACTAGCGGGAGGTACTACGAGCAGTACTTC.

The J gene is TRBJ2-5, the V gene TRBV27; 8 positions match TRBD1. The CDR3 has 15 amino acids. Losses at the gene ends were 3 bases for V and 5 bases for J; bases not matched to a gene: 8. Germline assignment: CDR1 MNHEY and CDR2 SMNVEV (reference sequence). The CDR3 spells CASSFFPGGRETQYF. The CDR3 bases are TGTGCCAGCAGTTTTTTCCCAGGGGGCAGGGAGACCCAGTACTTC.

V gene TRBV13 combines with J gene TRBJ2-1, with 8 bases identical to TRBD2. J gave up 7 bases and V 5 bases, and 16 bases lay outside the gene matches. CDR1 PRHDT and CDR2 FYEKMQ come from the germline V gene (reference sequence). The length of the CDR3 is 17 residues. CDR3 in DNA: TGTGCCAGCAGCCCACAAGGCACCTTTCGGGGGGGGAATGAGCAGTTCTTC. Its translation: CASSPQGTFRGGNEQFF. Combining the CDR3 with reference TRBV13 and TRBJ2-1 gives the whole variable domain AAGVIQSPRHLIKEKRETATLKCYPIPRHDTVYWYQQGPGQDPQFLISFYEKMQSDKGSIPDRFSAQQFSDYHSELNMSSLELGDSALYFCASSPQGTFRGGNEQFFGPGTRLTVL.

V is TRBV27 and J is TRBJ2-1, with a tentative D call TRBD1 (6 bases). With 1 base removed from V and 2 bases from J, the gap between germline ends came to 9 bases. This CDR3 is 15 amino acids long. Germline V gives CDR1 MNHEY, CDR2 SMNVEV (reference sequence). CDR3 amino acids: CASSLFRGPYNEQFF. CDR3 DNA sequence: TGTGCCAGCAGTTTATTCAGGGGTCCCTACAATGAGCAGTTCTTC.

The rearrangement uses TRBV6-1 and TRBJ1-2; 7 bases agree with TRBD1. The trim removed 6 bases at V and 2 bases at J, leaving 9 bases unmatched. This CDR3 is 15 amino acids long. Germline values: CDR1 MNHNS, CDR2 SASEGT. CDR3 residues: CASRDWDSPNYGYTF. DNA for the CDR3: TGTGCCAGCAGGGACTGGGACAGTCCCAACTATGGCTACACCTTC.

Regarding this clone: Other DNA sequences within the sample encode an identical CDR3. The chain links TRBV27 to TRBJ1-2; 8 bases are shared with TRBD1. J was trimmed by 4 bases and V by 2 bases; bases with no gene match: 0. Germline V gives CDR1 MNHEY, CDR2 SMNVEV (reference sequence). The CDR3 covers 13 residues. This CDR3 is CASSLGTGYGYTF. The DNA of the CDR3 is TGTGCCAGCAGTTTAGGGACAGGCTATGGCTACACCTTC.

The rearrangement joins TRBV5-1 to TRBJ2-7; no clear D. Trimming shortened V by 0 bases and J by 3 bases, and 10 bases separated the two germline ends. The V gene's germline CDR1 is SGHRS and CDR2 YFSETQ. The CDR3 consists of 14 residues. The CDR3 DNA is TGCGCCAGCAGCTTGGAGAATACTCTCTACGAGCAGTACTTC. As protein: CASSLENTLYEQYF.

This chain uses TRBV6-1 with TRBJ2-2, with 10 nucleotides matching TRBD2. Germline loops: CDR1 MNHNS, CDR2 SASEGT. The V segment lost 3 bases and the J segment 6 bases; nucleotides outside the gene matches: 7. This CDR3 has 16 amino acids. The CDR3 region has the DNA TGTGCCAGCAGTGAGCCATGGAGCGGGAGGGCCGGGGAGCTGTTTTTT. Protein: CASSEPWSGRAGELFF.